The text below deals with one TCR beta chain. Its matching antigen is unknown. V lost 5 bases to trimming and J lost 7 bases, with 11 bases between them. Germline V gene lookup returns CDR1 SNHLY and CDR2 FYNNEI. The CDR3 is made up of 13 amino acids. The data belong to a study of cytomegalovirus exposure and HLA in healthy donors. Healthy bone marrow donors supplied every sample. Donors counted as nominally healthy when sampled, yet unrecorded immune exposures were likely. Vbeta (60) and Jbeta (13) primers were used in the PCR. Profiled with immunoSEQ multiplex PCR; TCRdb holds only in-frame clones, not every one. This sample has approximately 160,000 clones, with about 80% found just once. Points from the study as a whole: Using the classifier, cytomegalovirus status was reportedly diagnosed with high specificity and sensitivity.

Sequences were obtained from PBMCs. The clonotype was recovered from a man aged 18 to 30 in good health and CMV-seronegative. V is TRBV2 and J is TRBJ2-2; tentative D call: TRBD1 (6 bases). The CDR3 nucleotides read TGTGCCAGCAGTTACAGGGATTTCGGGGAGCTGTTTTTT. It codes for CASSYRDFGELFF. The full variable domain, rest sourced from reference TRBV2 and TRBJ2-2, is EPEVTQTPSHQVTQMGQEVILRCVPISNHLYFYWYRQILGQKVEFLVSFYNNEISEKSEIFDDQFSVERPDGSNFTLKIRSTKLEDSAMYFCASSYRDFGELFFGEGSRLTVL.